This T cell receptor beta chain was sequenced for a study of cytomegalovirus exposure and HLA in healthy donors. Regarding the study as a whole: After further analysis at a later stage, 16,951 TCR beta sequences were associated with HLA alleles at 0.05 false discovery rate.

V lost 1 base, J lost 3 bases, and 6 bases lay in between. The germline V gene has CDR1 SGHVS and CDR2 FNYEAQ. The CDR3 sequence is 13 residues long. Note on this clone: Its target is unknown.

Vbeta (60) and Jbeta (13) primers were used in the PCR. Here immunoSEQ multiplex PCR was the method, and the copy in TCRdb shows in-frame clones only, minus some. The sample carries over 120,000 clones, more than 75% recorded once. The chain links TRBV7-6 to TRBJ1-2; D is ambiguous. This clonotype was sampled from a woman aged 18-30 years in good health and CMV-seropositive. Sequenced: PBMCs. As DNA, the CDR3 is TGTGCCAGCAGCTTAGAATCGGACTATGGCTACACCTTC. This sequence encodes CASSLESDYGYTF.